This T cell receptor beta chain emerged from a study of early T cells in non-severe SARS-CoV-2 infection. For the study at large: Sequencing of bulk RNA from unsorted whole blood was done, without chain pairing.

The protocol attached unique molecular identifiers to individual cDNA molecules. TCRdb recomputed calls from the 5' RACE reads with MiXCR, one row per CDR3 protein. The profile shows 70,000 or so distinct CDR3 sequences, approximately 10% of them singletons. This clonotype has only a few counts. The V and J ends lost 0 bases and 4 bases respectively, with 6 bases between them. The CDR3 runs to 14 residues. Germline V gives CDR1 SGHAT, CDR2 FQNNGV. Sequenced sample: whole blood. The chain recombines TRBV11-2 with TRBJ2-2; D is undetermined. The sequence came from an adult who was a healthcare worker with PCR-confirmed SARS-CoV-2 infection or an uninfected control (not recorded which). DNA of the CDR3: TGTGCCAGCAGCTTAGATCGACTCACCGGGGAGCTGTTTTTT. Encoded protein: CASSLDRLTGELFF.